Following are 22 T cell receptor beta chains from one sample sequenced in a study of CD4+ T cells in melanoma. Clones were sequenced by immunoSEQ multiplex PCR, and TCRdb holds only the in-frame ones, with some missing. The sample lists 11,000 to 15,000 clones, around 68% occurring once. Sequenced material: cells from a culture (not recorded whether cultured in vitro). These receptors came from a human donor with melanoma.

This chain connects TRBV10-3 to TRBJ1-1, with D uncertain. The CDR3 consists of 11 residues. Germline V lookup: CDR1 ENHRY, CDR2 SYGVKD. V was cut by 3 bases and J by 10 bases, with 9 bases left in between. The CDR3 loop is CAISEGAGAFF. CDR3 in DNA: TGTGCCATCAGTGAAGGAGCAGGAGCTTTCTTT.

Only a few counts were recorded for this clone. The rearrangement joins TRBV19 to TRBJ1-4, with 8 bases that match TRBD1. The CDR3 is 16 residues long. After removal of 4 bases from V and 2 bases from J, the junction contained 6 bases not matched to a gene. Per the germline V gene, CDR1 is LNHDA and CDR2 is SQIVND (reference sequence). This CDR3 reads CASSRQGKSTNEKLFF. CDR3 sequence (DNA): TGTGCCAGTAGTAGACAGGGGAAGAGCACTAATGAAAAACTGTTTTTT.

The chain combines TRBV5-4 with TRBJ1-1, with D hard to call. The CDR3 is 13 residues long. V lost 1 base, J lost 5 bases, and 9 bases lay in between. Germline-derived CDR1 and CDR2 are SGHNT and YYREEE (reference sequence). As DNA, the CDR3 is TGTGCCAGCAGCTTGACTGGGCTGACTGAAGCTTTCTTT. Protein product: CASSLTGLTEAFF. Full variable domain (remainder filled in from reference TRBV5-4 and TRBJ1-1): ETGVTQSPTHLIKTRGQQVTLRCSSQSGHNTVSWYQQALGQGPQFIFQYYREEENGRGNFPPRFSGLQFPNYSSELNVNALELDDSALYLCASSLTGLTEAFFGQGTRLTVV.

This chain links TRBV7-9 with TRBJ2-7, with TRBD1 identical over 8 bases. Trimming at V came to 5 bases and at J to 0 bases, leaving 3 bases not matched to a gene. The CDR3 is made up of 14 amino acids. Germline V gene lookup returns CDR1 SEHNR and CDR2 FQNEAQ (reference sequence). The CDR3 reads CASSRQGNSYEQYF. CDR3 DNA: TGTGCCAGCAGCAGACAGGGGAACTCCTACGAGCAGTACTTC.

The genes are TRBV7-6 and TRBJ2-7; TRBD1 is a possible D gene (6 bases). The ends were cut back, 1 base at V and 2 bases at J, with 12 bases in the middle. Per the germline V gene, CDR1 is SGHVS and CDR2 is FNYEAQ. CDR3 size: 15 residues. CDR3: CASSLVPGVTYEQYF. The DNA of the CDR3 is TGTGCCAGCAGCTTAGTCCCAGGGGTGACCTACGAGCAGTACTTC.

The chain recombines TRBV15 with TRBJ2-3; 11 bases agree with TRBD2. V dropped 5 bases and J dropped 2; count of bases not matched to a gene: 18. Germline V gene lookup returns CDR1 LNHNV and CDR2 YYDKDF (reference sequence). The CDR3 contains 20 residues. For the CDR3, the DNA is TGTGCCACCAGCGCTGGCCAAAGACTAGCGGGGCTTCCTTACACAGATACGCAGTATTTT. Its translation: CATSAGQRLAGLPYTDTQYF.

In this sample, this clone turned up a few times. V usage is TRBV7-2 and J usage is TRBJ1-3, with D unresolved. Germline CDR1 reads SGHTA; CDR2 reads FQGNSA. V shed 7 bases and J shed 4 bases, with 11 bases lying between them. The CDR3 is 13 amino acids. The CDR3 sequence: CASTPTPGNTIYF. CDR3 coding DNA: TGTGCCAGCACCCCGACCCCGGGAAACACCATATATTTT.

V usage is TRBV5-8 and J usage is TRBJ2-7, with a tentative D call TRBD1 (6 bases). Germline V gene lookup returns CDR1 SGHTS and CDR2 YDEGEE. The ends were cut back, 1 base at V and 3 bases at J, with 14 bases in the middle. The CDR3 consists of 15 residues. DNA of the CDR3: TGTGCCAGCAGCTTGTCGGCAGGGGCTTTCTACGAGCAGTACTTC. It is translated as CASSLSAGAFYEQYF.

The chain links TRBV7-3 to TRBJ2-1; 9 bases match TRBD2. Losses at the gene ends were 5 bases for V and 9 bases for J; bases not matched to a gene: 11. The V gene's germline CDR1 is SGHTA and CDR2 FQGTGA. The CDR3 consists of 15 residues. DNA for the CDR3: TGTGCCAGCAGCCCCAGGGCTAGCGGGGCCCGTGAGCAGTTCTTC. Its translation is CASSPRASGAREQFF.

This sequence joins TRBV7-6 and TRBJ2-1, with TRBD2 identical over 9 bases. The CDR3 length is 15 residues. J lost 9 bases, V lost 4 bases, and 10 bases had no gene match. Germline V lookup: CDR1 SGHVS, CDR2 FNYEAQ. As DNA, the CDR3 is TGTGCCAGCAGCTACCTAGCGGGGTACGGGTCTGAGCAGTTCTTC. It specifies CASSYLAGYGSEQFF.

The rearrangement joins TRBV4-2 to TRBJ2-5, with 11 bases aligning to TRBD2. V shed 1 base and J 5 bases; nucleotides not matched to a gene: 6. Germline lookup yields CDR1 LGHNA and CDR2 YNFKEQ. The CDR3 has 16 amino acids. CDR3 sequence (DNA): TGTGCCAGCAGCCAAGTTATAGCGGGGGGGCCGGAGACCCAGTACTTC. Amino acids: CASSQVIAGGPETQYF.

The genes are TRBV5-1 and TRBJ1-4; D might be TRBD1 (6 bases). Germline V CDR1 and CDR2: SGHRS, YFSETQ. The CDR3 consists of 15 residues. V was shortened by 3 bases and J by 7 bases, with 16 bases between the two germline ends. The CDR3 DNA follows: TGCGCCAGCAGCTCAACGGGCCCCAGGGGTGAAAAACTGTTTTTT. Protein: CASSSTGPRGEKLFF.

CDR3 nucleotides: TGTGCCAGCGGGACGGGGAGCACAGATACGCAGTATTTT. As protein: CASGTGSTDTQYF. The rearrangement joins TRBV6-1 to TRBJ2-3; either TRBD1 or TRBD2 may fit D (5 bases each). V was trimmed by 8 bases and J by 0 bases, leaving 9 bases between them. The germline V gene has CDR1 MNHNS and CDR2 SASEGT. There are 13 residues in the CDR3.

V is TRBV4-1 and J is TRBJ2-5; D is unclear. Per the germline V gene, CDR1 is MGHRA and CDR2 is YSYEKL. Trimming stripped 1 base from V and 2 bases from J, with 8 bases between. The CDR3 is made up of 14 amino acids. CDR3 sequence: CASSQGFRQETQYF. CDR3 nucleotide sequence: TGCGCCAGCAGCCAAGGTTTCAGGCAAGAGACCCAGTACTTC.

In this sample, this clone turned up a few times. V usage is TRBV10-1 and J usage is TRBJ1-2; 7 bases agree with TRBD1. Germline CDR1 is WNHNN and CDR2 is SYGVQD (reference sequence). The CDR3 length is 13 residues. V lost 4 bases to trimming and J lost 4 bases; unmatched junction nucleotides: 3. The CDR3 nucleotides are TGCGCCAGCAGTGCACAGGGGAGCTATGGCTACACCTTC. Translation gives CASSAQGSYGYTF.

The chain recombines TRBV7-2 with TRBJ2-2; tentatively, D is TRBD1 or TRBD2 (5 bases each). CDR1 and CDR2 from the germline V gene are SGHTA and FQGNSA. Trimming pared 1 base from V and 5 bases from J, leaving 14 bases between. The CDR3 runs 16 residues. This chain's CDR3 is CASSLVKGRVTGELFF. CDR3 nucleotides: TGTGCCAGCAGCTTAGTGAAGGGGCGGGTGACCGGGGAGCTGTTTTTT.

This clone turned up a few times. The chain couples TRBV4-2 to TRBJ1-2, with D unresolved. The germline V gene has CDR1 LGHNA and CDR2 YNFKEQ. V was cut by 1 base and J by 14 bases, with 14 bases left in between. This CDR3 contains 12 residues. DNA of the CDR3: TGTGCCAGCAGCCAAGGCCGGGAGGGTTGTACCTTC. Its translation: CASSQGREGCTF.

This clone came up a few times. This chain uses TRBV7-8 with TRBJ1-1; D call uncertain. This CDR3 is built from 15 residues. V shed 0 bases and J shed 5 bases, with 13 bases lying between them. Germline V lookup: CDR1 SGHVS, CDR2 FQNEAQ. CDR3 protein: CASSLAVRLRTEAFF. CDR3 nucleotides: TGTGCCAGCAGCTTAGCGGTCAGGCTCCGGACTGAAGCTTTCTTT.

This chain joins TRBV19 and TRBJ1-5, with 7 bases matching TRBD1. V lost 7 bases to trimming and J lost 7 bases; unmatched junction nucleotides: 10. CDR1 is LNHDA and CDR2 is SQIVND in the germline V gene (reference sequence). The CDR3 covers 14 residues. As DNA, the CDR3 is TGTGCCAGTAATATGCAGGGGGGTGGACAGCCCCAGCATTTT. Its protein product is CASNMQGGGQPQHF. The whole variable domain, filled in from reference TRBV19 and TRBJ1-5, reads DGGITQSPKYLFRKEGQNVTLSCEQNLNHDAMYWYRQDPGQGLRLIYYSQIVNDFQKGDIAEGYSVSREKKESFPLTVTSAQKNPTAFYLCASNMQGGGQPQHFGDGTRLSIL.

This clone appeared once. The chain joins TRBV7-9 to TRBJ2-3; 8 bases fit TRBD2. Germline values: CDR1 SEHNR, CDR2 FQNEAQ (reference sequence). J was trimmed by 2 bases and V by 3 bases; bases with no gene match: 7. The CDR3 has 16 amino acids. This CDR3 reads CASSFLEAGATDTQYF. The DNA of the CDR3 is TGTGCCAGCAGCTTCCTTGAAGCGGGGGCCACAGATACGCAGTATTTT.

V usage is TRBV27 and J usage is TRBJ2-2, with a tentative D call TRBD1 (5 bases). The CDR3 length is 15 residues. Germline V lookup: CDR1 MNHEY, CDR2 SMNVEV (reference sequence). The V and J ends lost 3 bases and 2 bases respectively, with 10 bases between them. CDR3 DNA: TGTGCCAGCAGTTTTCAGGGTACTAACACCGGGGAGCTGTTTTTT. This sequence encodes CASSFQGTNTGELFF.

The V and J genes are TRBV5-1 and TRBJ1-2; 7 bases are a match to TRBD1. CDR3 length equals 17 residues. Germline trimming cut 0 bases from V and 0 bases from J; bases unmatched to any gene: 8. The germline V gene has CDR1 SGHRS and CDR2 YFSETQ. Here the CDR3 DNA reads TGCGCCAGCAGCTTGGCGGGGAGGGACAGAACTAACTATGGCTACACCTTC. Its protein is CASSLAGRDRTNYGYTF.